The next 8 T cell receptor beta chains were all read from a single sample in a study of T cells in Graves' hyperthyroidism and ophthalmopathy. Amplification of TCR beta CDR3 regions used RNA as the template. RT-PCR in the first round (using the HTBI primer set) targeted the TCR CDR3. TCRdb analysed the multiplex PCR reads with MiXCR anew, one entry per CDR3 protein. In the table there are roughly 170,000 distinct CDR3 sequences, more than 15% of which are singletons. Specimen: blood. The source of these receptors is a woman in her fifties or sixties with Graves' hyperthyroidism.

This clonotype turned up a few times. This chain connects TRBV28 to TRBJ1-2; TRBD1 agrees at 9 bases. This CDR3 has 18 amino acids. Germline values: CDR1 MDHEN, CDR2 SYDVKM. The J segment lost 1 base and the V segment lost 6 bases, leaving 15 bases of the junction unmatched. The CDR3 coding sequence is TGTGCCAGCAGGCTTACGGTCCTGACAGGGGGGATTAACTATGGCTACACCTTC. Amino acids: CASRLTVLTGGINYGYTF.

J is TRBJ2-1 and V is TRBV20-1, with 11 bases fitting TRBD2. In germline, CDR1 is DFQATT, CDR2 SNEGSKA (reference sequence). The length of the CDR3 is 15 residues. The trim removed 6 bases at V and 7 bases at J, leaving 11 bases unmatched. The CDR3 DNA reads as TGCAGTGCACCGGATAGCGGGAGGGCCGAGAATGAGCAGTTCTTC. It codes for CSAPDSGRAENEQFF.

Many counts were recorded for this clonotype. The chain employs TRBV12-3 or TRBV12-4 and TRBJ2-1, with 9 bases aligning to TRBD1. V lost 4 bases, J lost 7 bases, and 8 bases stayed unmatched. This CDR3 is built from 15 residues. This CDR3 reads CASSYPGQGTNEQFF. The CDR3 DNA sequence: TGTGCCAGCAGTTATCCGGGACAGGGCACGAATGAGCAGTTCTTC.

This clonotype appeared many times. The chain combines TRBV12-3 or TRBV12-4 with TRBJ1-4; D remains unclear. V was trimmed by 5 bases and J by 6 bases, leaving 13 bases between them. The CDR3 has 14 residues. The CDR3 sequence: CASSPELADEKLFF. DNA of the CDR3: TGTGCCAGCAGTCCGGAGTTGGCAGATGAAAAACTGTTTTTT.

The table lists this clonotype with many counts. The CDR3 sequence: CASCLWRGRQPQHF. As DNA, the CDR3 is TGTGCCAGCTGCCTGTGGAGGGGAAGGCAGCCCCAGCATTTT. The V call is TRBV6-1, the J call TRBJ1-5, with TRBD1 as a possible D gene (5 bases). Between the trimmed V and J ends, which lost 8 bases and 7 bases, there was a span of 18 bases. Per the germline V gene, CDR1 is MNHNS and CDR2 is SASEGT. This CDR3 region has 14 residues.

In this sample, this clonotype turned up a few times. CDR3 bases: TGTGCCAGCAGCCAACAGGGAAGCTCCTACAATGAGCAGTTCTTC. It yields the protein CASSQQGSSYNEQFF. V usage is TRBV4-2 and J usage is TRBJ2-1; D is perhaps TRBD1 (5 bases). CDR3 length equals 15 residues. Germline CDR1 reads LGHNA; CDR2 reads YNFKEQ. Trimming took 2 bases from V and 0 from J, leaving 8 bases between them.

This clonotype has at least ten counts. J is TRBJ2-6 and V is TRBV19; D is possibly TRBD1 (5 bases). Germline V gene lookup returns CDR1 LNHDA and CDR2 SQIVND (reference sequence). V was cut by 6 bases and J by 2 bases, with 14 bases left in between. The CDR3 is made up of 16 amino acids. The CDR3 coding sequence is TGTGCCAGTAGCGACAGCCTCCACGCTGGGGCCAACGTCCTGACTTTC. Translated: CASSDSLHAGANVLTF.

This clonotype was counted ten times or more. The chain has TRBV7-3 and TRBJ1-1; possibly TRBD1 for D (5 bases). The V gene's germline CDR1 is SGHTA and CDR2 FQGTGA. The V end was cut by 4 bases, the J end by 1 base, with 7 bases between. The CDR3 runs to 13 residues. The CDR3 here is CASSSDTNTEAFF. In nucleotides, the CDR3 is TGTGCCAGCAGCTCGGACACGAACACTGAAGCTTTCTTT.